The source of this TCR beta chain is a study of cytomegalovirus exposure and HLA in healthy donors. Study-wide context: Early released data comprised 75 million to 100 million unique TCRs from HLA-typed donors.

Losses at the gene ends were 6 bases for V and 14 bases for J; bases not matched to a gene: 9. Germline CDR1 and CDR2: MNHEY and SVGAGI. This CDR3 has 11 amino acids. PCR was performed using 60 Vbeta and 13 Jbeta primers. The table came from immunoSEQ multiplex PCR; TCRdb's copy has only in-frame clones and leaves some out. Among 180,000 or so clones listed, around 80% were seen once. Study findings and constraints: TRBV6-2, TRBV6-3 and some other V segments were excluded as indistinguishable. With further analysis later on, most CMV-associated TCR beta chains appeared HLA-restricted.

For this clone: Antigen unknown.

The genes are TRBV6-5 and TRBJ1-2, with 7 bases matching TRBD1. This clonotype originated in a young man in good health and CMV-seronegative. The specimen sequenced was PBMCs. CDR3 in DNA: TGTGCCAGCAGCGTAGGACAGGACGTTACCTTC. This sequence encodes CASSVGQDVTF.